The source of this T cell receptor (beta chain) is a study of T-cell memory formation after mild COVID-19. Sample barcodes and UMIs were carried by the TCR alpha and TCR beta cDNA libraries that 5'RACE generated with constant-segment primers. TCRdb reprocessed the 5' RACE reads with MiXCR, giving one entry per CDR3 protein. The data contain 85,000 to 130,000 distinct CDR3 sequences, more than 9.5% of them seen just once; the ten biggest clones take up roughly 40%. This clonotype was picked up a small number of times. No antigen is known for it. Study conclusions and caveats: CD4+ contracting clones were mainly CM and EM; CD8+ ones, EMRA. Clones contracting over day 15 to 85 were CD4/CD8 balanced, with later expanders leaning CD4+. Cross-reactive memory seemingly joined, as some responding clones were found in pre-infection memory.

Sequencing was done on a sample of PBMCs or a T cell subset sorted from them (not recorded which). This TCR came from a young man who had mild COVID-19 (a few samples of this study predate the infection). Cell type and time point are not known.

The CDR3 reads CASSGKMDKGAHPGANVLTF. The CDR3 coding sequence is TGCGCCAGCAGCGGAAAGATGGACAAGGGGGCGCACCCTGGGGCCAACGTCCTGACTTTC. The rearrangement links TRBV4-1 to TRBJ2-6, with TRBD1 matching over 7 bases. The V and J ends lost 5 bases and 2 bases, in that order; junction bases with no gene match: 18. Germline V gene lookup returns CDR1 MGHRA and CDR2 YSYEKL. The CDR3 runs to 20 residues.